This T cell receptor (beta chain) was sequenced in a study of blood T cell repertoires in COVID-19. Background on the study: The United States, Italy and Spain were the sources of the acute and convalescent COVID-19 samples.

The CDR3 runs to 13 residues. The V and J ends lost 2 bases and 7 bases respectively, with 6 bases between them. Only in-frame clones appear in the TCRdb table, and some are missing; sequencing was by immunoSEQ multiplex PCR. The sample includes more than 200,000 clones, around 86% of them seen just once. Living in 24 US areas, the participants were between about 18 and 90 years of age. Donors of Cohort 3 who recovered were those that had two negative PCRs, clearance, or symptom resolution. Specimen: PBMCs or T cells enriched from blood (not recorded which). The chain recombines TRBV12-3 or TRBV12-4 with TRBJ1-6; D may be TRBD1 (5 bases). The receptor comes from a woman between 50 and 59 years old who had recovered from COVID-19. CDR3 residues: CASSLQGNSPLHF. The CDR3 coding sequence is TGTGCCAGCAGTTTACAGGGAAATTCACCCCTCCACTTT.